A selection of T cell receptor beta chains follows, all from one sample in a study of T cell responses to AZD1222 COVID-19 vaccine. The repertoire was sequenced with immunoSEQ multiplex PCR; TCRdb's copy has only in-frame clones and lacks some. Of 130,000 or so clones listed, 92% are singletons. Sequenced material: peripheral blood, taken on day 0 of AZD1222 vaccination. The receptors originated from an adult in good health. Both conserved end residues are part of each CDR3. The D gene is left open where the match is weak. Size is stated for part of the rows, as once, few or many counts, or as a class when the clone is expanded.

clone_size,cdr3_length,v_call,d_call,j_call,cdr3_aa,cdr3_nt
.,15,TRBV25-1,TRBD2,TRBJ2-3,CASSGLAGGADTQYF,TGTGCCAGCAGTGGACTAGCGGGGGGTGCAGATACGCAGTATTTT
.,14,TRBV24-1,TRBD1,TRBJ1-4,CATGSGTGNEKLFF,TGTGCCACCGGCTCCGGGACAGGGAATGAAAAACTGTTTTTT
.,12,TRBV12-3/TRBV12-4,.,TRBJ1-5,CASSTGSQPQHF,TGTGCCAGCAGTACAGGGAGTCAGCCCCAGCATTTT
.,14,TRBV10-3,.,TRBJ2-5,CAIRADSVGETQYF,TGTGCCATCAGGGCGGATAGCGTAGGAGAGACCCAGTACTTC
once,15,TRBV28,.,TRBJ1-4,CASSPRGGANEKLFF,TGTGCCAGCAGCCCCCGGGGGGGGGCTAATGAAAAACTGTTTTTT
.,14,TRBV6-5,TRBD1,TRBJ1-6,CASRTGGANSPLHF,TGTGCCAGCAGGACAGGGGGCGCAAATTCACCCCTCCACTTT
.,12,TRBV6-5,.,TRBJ1-2,CASSNHRDGYTF,TGTGCCAGCAGTAACCACAGGGATGGCTACACCTTC
few,15,TRBV30,TRBD1,TRBJ1-6,CARQGRSSYNSPLHF,TGTGCCAGACAGGGGCGAAGCTCCTATAATTCACCCCTCCACTTT
.,14,TRBV5-8,.,TRBJ2-5,CASSLRGAQETQYF,TGTGCCAGCAGCTTGCGGGGGGCACAAGAGACCCAGTACTTC
.,14,TRBV7-2,.,TRBJ2-7,CASSSGTPTYEQYF,TGTGCCAGCAGCTCCGGGACCCCAACCTACGAGCAGTACTTC
.,14,TRBV10-3,.,TRBJ2-5,CAISDTGTQETQYF,TGTGCCATCAGTGACACCGGGACCCAAGAGACCCAGTACTTC
.,18,TRBV4-2,.,TRBJ1-6,CASSQPKDGSSYNSPLHF,TGTGCCAGCAGCCAACCAAAGGACGGTAGCTCCTATAATTCACCCCTCCACTTT
.,15,TRBV7-2,TRBD2,TRBJ2-7,CASSSRTSSPYEQYF,TGTGCCAGCAGCTCTCGGACTAGCAGCCCCTACGAGCAGTACTTC
.,15,TRBV5-1,.,TRBJ1-1,CASSLAGGQGTEAFF,TGCGCCAGCAGCTTGGCCGGGGGGCAGGGGACTGAAGCTTTCTTT
many,17,TRBV4-3,.,TRBJ1-6,CASSQDRQGHYNSPLHF,TGCGCCAGCAGCCAAGATCGGCAGGGCCATTATAATTCACCCCTCCACTTT
.,12,TRBV19,.,TRBJ2-3,CATSGNPDTQYF,TGTGCTACTTCTGGCAATCCAGATACGCAGTATTTT
.,14,TRBV4-3,.,TRBJ2-1,CASSQDGPFNEQFF,TGCGCCAGCAGCCAAGATGGGCCGTTCAATGAGCAGTTCTTC
.,14,TRBV10-3,.,TRBJ2-1,CAIRGREPYNEQFF,TGTGCCATCAGGGGACGGGAGCCCTACAATGAGCAGTTCTTC
.,16,TRBV2,TRBD1,TRBJ2-2,CASTGDRESVTGELFF,TGTGCCAGCACAGGTGACAGGGAGTCCGTAACCGGGGAGCTGTTTTTT
.,16,TRBV27,.,TRBJ1-2,CASSRRVSSGNYGYTF,TGTGCCAGCAGTCGAAGGGTTTCCTCCGGTAACTATGGCTACACCTTC
.,13,TRBV19,.,TRBJ1-1,CASLGPRSTEAFF,TGTGCCAGCCTCGGGCCACGATCTACTGAAGCTTTCTTT
.,13,TRBV27,.,TRBJ2-1,CASSLVRGGEQFF,TGTGCCAGCAGTTTAGTCCGTGGCGGGGAGCAGTTCTTC
.,13,TRBV18,.,TRBJ1-1,CASSPGENTEAFF,TGTGCCAGCTCACCAGGAGAGAACACTGAAGCTTTCTTT
.,12,TRBV5-1,.,TRBJ1-4,CASSRENEKLFF,TGCGCCAGCAGCCGGGAGAATGAAAAACTGTTTTTT
.,17,TRBV19,.,TRBJ2-3,CASSIVSSRGISDTQYF,TGTGCCAGTAGTATAGTAAGTTCGAGGGGTATTTCAGATACGCAGTATTTT
.,15,TRBV7-9,TRBD1,TRBJ1-6,CASSGDPGQGAILHF,TGTGCCAGCAGCGGAGATCCGGGACAGGGGGCAATCCTCCACTTT
.,13,TRBV27,.,TRBJ1-5,CASSKLRNQPQHF,TGTGCCAGCAGTAAGCTGCGCAATCAGCCCCAGCATTTT
once,11,TRBV12-3/TRBV12-4,.,TRBJ2-3,CASRQGDTQYF,TGTGCCAGCCGGCAGGGAGATACGCAGTATTTT
.,14,TRBV3-1/TRBV3-2,.,TRBJ1-5,CASSPDRNTQPQHF,TGTGCCAGCAGCCCCGACAGGAACACTCAGCCCCAGCATTTT
.,15,TRBV7-6,TRBD2,TRBJ2-1,CASSFKAGGQYEQFF,TGTGCCAGCAGCTTTAAAGCGGGGGGGCAATATGAGCAGTTCTTC
.,14,TRBV7-2,.,TRBJ1-2,CASSLRAGVNGYTF,TGTGCCAGCAGCTTAAGGGCAGGGGTGAATGGCTACACCTTC
.,15,TRBV7-2,TRBD2,TRBJ2-1,CATHPRGGGYNEQFF,TGTGCCACCCACCCTCGGGGGGGCGGCTACAATGAGCAGTTCTTC
.,16,TRBV7-2,TRBD2,TRBJ2-5,CASSNGLAGGQETQYF,TGTGCCAGCAGCAACGGACTAGCGGGGGGACAAGAGACCCAGTACTTC
.,14,TRBV24-1,.,TRBJ1-5,CATSDTAGYQPQHF,TGTGCCACCAGTGACACGGCGGGCTATCAGCCCCAGCATTTT
.,15,TRBV27,.,TRBJ2-7,CASSFQGQFSYEQYF,TGTGCCAGCAGTTTCCAAGGGCAGTTCTCCTACGAGCAGTACTTC
.,14,TRBV6-5,.,TRBJ2-1,CASSSFKTYNEQFF,TGTGCCAGCAGTTCCTTCAAAACCTACAATGAGCAGTTCTTC
.,15,TRBV5-4,TRBD1,TRBJ1-2,CASSPTGGSFYGYTF,TGTGCCAGCAGCCCGACAGGGGGCTCCTTTTATGGCTACACCTTC
.,17,TRBV28,TRBD1,TRBJ1-2,CASTPGGQGFLNYGYTF,TGTGCCAGCACCCCAGGGGGACAGGGGTTCCTTAACTATGGCTACACCTTC
.,18,TRBV6-7,TRBD1,TRBJ1-2,CASIPRQGQVPLGYGYTF,TGTGCCAGCATCCCCCGGCAGGGACAGGTACCCCTCGGCTATGGCTACACCTTC
.,15,TRBV7-3,TRBD2,TRBJ2-1,CASSRTSGNYNEQFF,TGTGCCAGCAGCCGTACTAGCGGGAACTACAATGAGCAGTTCTTC
once,16,TRBV19,TRBD2,TRBJ2-3,CASSISSGGATDTQYF,TGTGCCAGTAGTATCTCTAGCGGGGGGGCAACAGATACGCAGTATTTT
.,12,TRBV7-2,.,TRBJ2-5,CASSSNAETQYF,TGTGCCAGCAGCTCGAACGCAGAGACCCAGTACTTC
.,13,TRBV7-8,.,TRBJ2-7,CASSSRTRDEQYF,TGTGCCAGCAGCTCCCGGACCCGGGACGAGCAGTACTTC
once,16,TRBV4-3,TRBD1,TRBJ1-2,CASSQALTGGGYGYTF,TGCGCCAGCAGCCAAGCACTAACAGGGGGCGGCTATGGCTACACCTTC
.,15,TRBV21-1,.,TRBJ1-1,CASSKVGEGNTEAFF,.
.,8,TRBV30,.,TRBJ2-5,CALQGQYF,TGTGCCTTACAGGGACAGTACTTC
.,16,TRBV11-3,.,TRBJ2-3,CASSFTSGALLDTQYF,TGTGCCAGCAGCTTTACCTCAGGGGCCCTGCTAGATACGCAGTATTTT